These 13 T cell receptor beta chains originate from one sample sequenced in a study of blood T cell repertoires in COVID-19 (dated by TCRdb to 2018 to 2021). The receptor library was made with the immunoSEQ multiplex PCR assay. The clones in this table, taken by TCRdb from immuneACCESS, are in-frame only. Not every clone is retained; where verified, under half of the shortfall comes from an unresolved V gene, and the cause of the rest is unknown. The sample data list roughly 150,000 clones, and 75% to 85% of these were observed just once. In total, the top ten clones hold 7.2% of the sample. The sequenced sample was peripheral blood. The source is a woman between 50 and 59 years old in a cohort sampled during active or convalescent COVID-19.

V is TRBV2 and J is TRBJ1-6, with 10 bases lining up with TRBD1. The CDR3 has 15 amino acids. The V gene end was trimmed by 7 bases and the J gene end by 8 bases; junction bases not matched to a gene: 8. CDR1 is SNHLY, CDR2 FYNNEI, per germline. Here the CDR3 reads CASIIRTGGYSPLHF. In DNA, the CDR3 is TGTGCCAGCATTATACGGACAGGGGGATATTCACCCCTCCACTTT.

This clone was found a few times. The chain uses TRBV2 and TRBJ2-7; TRBD1 matches 9 bases. Germline V lookup: CDR1 SNHLY, CDR2 FYNNEI. J gave up 4 bases and V 6 bases, and 4 bases lay outside the gene matches. The CDR3 covers 13 residues. The CDR3 region has the DNA TGTGCCAGCAGCAGGGACAGGGCTTACGAGCAGTACTTC. Its protein product is CASSRDRAYEQYF.

The chain joins TRBV20-1 to TRBJ2-7; tentative D call: TRBD1 (5 bases). The CDR3 extends over 14 amino acids. The germline V gene encodes CDR1 DFQATT and CDR2 SNEGSKA (reference sequence). V was trimmed by 3 bases and J by 5 bases, leaving 17 bases between them. The CDR3 region is CSASQTRVGDEQYF. The CDR3 DNA sequence: TGCAGTGCTAGTCAAACCAGGGTAGGCGACGAGCAGTACTTC.

The V gene is TRBV18, the J gene TRBJ2-3, with 8 bases matching TRBD2. There are 17 residues in the CDR3. Germline V gene sequence: CDR1 KGHSH, CDR2 LQKENI. With V trimmed by 2 bases and J by 2 bases, 9 bases remained unmatched. CDR3 region: CASSPLGGGPNTDTQYF. CDR3 DNA: TGTGCCAGCTCACCATTGGGCGGGGGGCCAAACACAGATACGCAGTATTTT.

The chain employs TRBV7-8 and TRBJ1-6, with D hard to call. The V end was cut by 4 bases, the J end by 9 bases, with 10 bases between. There are 13 residues in the CDR3. CDR1 is SGHVS and CDR2 is FQNEAQ in the germline V gene. This CDR3 is CASSSVPSSPLHF. The CDR3, as DNA: TGTGCCAGCAGCTCCGTCCCGAGTTCACCCCTCCACTTT.

The chain couples TRBV7-8 to TRBJ2-7; 8 bases agree with TRBD1. The CDR3 spans 15 residues. CDR1 SGHVS and CDR2 FQNEAQ come from the germline V gene. J lost 6 bases, V lost 0 bases, and 7 bases had no gene match. The CDR3 spells CASSLAGTGTVEQYF. CDR3 in DNA: TGTGCCAGCAGCTTAGCGGGGACAGGCACTGTCGAGCAGTACTTC. Based on the CDR3 plus reference TRBV7-8 and TRBJ2-7, the full variable domain is GAGVSQSPRYKVAKRGQDVALRCDPISGHVSLFWYQQALGQGPEFLTYFQNEAQLDKSGLPSDRFFAERPEGSVSTLKIQRTQQEDSAVYLCASSLAGTGTVEQYFGPGTRLTVT.

The chain links TRBV11-2 to TRBJ1-1, with a possible D match to TRBD1 (5 bases). The V gene's germline CDR1 is SGHAT and CDR2 FQNNGV. The CDR3 runs 15 residues. Trimming pared 5 bases from V and 1 base from J, leaving 14 bases between. This CDR3 is CASSPIGGGNTEAFF. In nucleotides, the CDR3 is TGTGCCAGCAGCCCGATTGGGGGAGGGAACACTGAAGCTTTCTTT.

In nucleotides, the CDR3 is TGCGCCAGCAGCTTGGTAAGTGGTGGTGGCTCTTCACCCCTCCACTTT. Residues: CASSLVSGGGSSPLHF. The genes are TRBV5-1 and TRBJ1-6; D is unclear. Trimming removed 0 bases from V and 9 bases from J, with 16 bases in between. Germline loops: CDR1 SGHRS, CDR2 YFSETQ. The CDR3 spans 16 residues.

The genes are TRBV19 and TRBJ1-1; D may be TRBD1 (5 bases). The CDR3 runs 15 residues. The germline CDR1 and CDR2 sequences are LNHDA and SQIVND (reference sequence). The V gene lost 5 bases and the J gene lost 0 bases, with 13 bases spanning the gap. CDR3 sequence reads: CASSLTGGLNTEAFF. DNA for the CDR3: TGTGCCAGTAGTCTTACAGGCGGTTTGAACACTGAAGCTTTCTTT. Complete variable domain (other parts from reference TRBV19 and TRBJ1-1): DGGITQSPKYLFRKEGQNVTLSCEQNLNHDAMYWYRQDPGQGLRLIYYSQIVNDFQKGDIAEGYSVSREKKESFPLTVTSAQKNPTAFYLCASSLTGGLNTEAFFGQGTRLTVV.

This clone was seen a single time. This CDR3 is CASHGSGTGELFF. CDR3 nucleotide sequence: TGTGCCAGCCATGGTTCGGGCACCGGGGAGCTGTTTTTT. This chain joins TRBV6-5 and TRBJ2-2; D is unresolved. This CDR3 region has 13 residues. V shed 8 bases and J shed 4 bases, with 11 bases lying between them. Germline loops: CDR1 MNHEY, CDR2 SVGAGI.

The chain combines TRBV19 with TRBJ2-6; D call uncertain. This CDR3 comprises 13 residues. Germline V gene data show CDR1 as LNHDA and CDR2 as SQIVND (reference sequence). Between the trimmed V and J ends, which lost 7 bases and 0 bases, there was a span of 4 bases. Here the CDR3 DNA reads TGTGCCAGTACTCCCTCTGGGGCCAACGTCCTGACTTTC. Its protein product is CASTPSGANVLTF. Using reference TRBV19 and TRBJ2-6 for the parts outside the CDR3, the full variable domain is DGGITQSPKYLFRKEGQNVTLSCEQNLNHDAMYWYRQDPGQGLRLIYYSQIVNDFQKGDIAEGYSVSREKKESFPLTVTSAQKNPTAFYLCASTPSGANVLTFGAGSRLTVL.

The CDR3 is CASSLGTGWADTQYF. Here the CDR3 DNA reads TGTGCCAGCAGCCTGGGGACAGGGTGGGCAGATACGCAGTATTTT. The chain combines TRBV7-2 with TRBJ2-3, with 9 bases matching TRBD1. J gave up 4 bases and V 5 bases, and 7 bases lay outside the gene matches. The CDR3 length is 15 residues. Per germline, CDR1 SGHTA and CDR2 FQGNSA.

This clone appeared a single time. V is TRBV3-1 (or the pseudogene TRBV3-2) and J is TRBJ2-7, with 7 bases matching TRBD1. Germline V lookup: CDR1 LGHDT, CDR2 YNNKEL (reference sequence). CDR3 length equals 16 residues. J gave up 4 bases and V 0 bases, and 9 bases lay outside the gene matches. The CDR3 DNA reads as TGTGCCAGCAGCCAAGATATTTCGGCACAGGGGTACGAGCAGTACTTC. Encoded protein: CASSQDISAQGYEQYF.